This record looks at one T cell receptor (beta chain) sequence and its context. Antigen: not known. This record belongs to a study of a mutant IDH1 vaccine in newly diagnosed glioma. Study as a whole: With temozolomide cycles, or 4-6 weeks after radiotherapy alone, vaccination was started. Receipt of radiotherapy, temozolomide, or both preceded the study, and most received both.

Assay: immunoSEQ multiplex PCR; the TCRdb copy retains only in-frame clones and omits some. Here the sample spans around 60,000 clones, roughly 84% being singletons. The CDR3 sequence is 13 residues long. Trimming shortened V by 3 bases and J by 0 bases, and 5 bases separated the two germline ends. CDR1 and CDR2 (germline): MGHRA, YSYEKL. Time point in this sample: week 35, safety follow-up. Every vaccination contained 300 ug of the mutant IDH1 20-mer peptide and was paired with topical imiquimod. This material consisted of PBMCs, taken from a glioma patient whose treatment included an IDH1 peptide vaccine. The chain couples TRBV4-1 to TRBJ2-5, with D unclear. The clonotype originates from a man aged 25 to 45 with glioma. In DNA, the CDR3 is TGCGCCAGCAGCCAGAGACACCAAGAGACCCAGTACTTC. It is translated as CASSQRHQETQYF.